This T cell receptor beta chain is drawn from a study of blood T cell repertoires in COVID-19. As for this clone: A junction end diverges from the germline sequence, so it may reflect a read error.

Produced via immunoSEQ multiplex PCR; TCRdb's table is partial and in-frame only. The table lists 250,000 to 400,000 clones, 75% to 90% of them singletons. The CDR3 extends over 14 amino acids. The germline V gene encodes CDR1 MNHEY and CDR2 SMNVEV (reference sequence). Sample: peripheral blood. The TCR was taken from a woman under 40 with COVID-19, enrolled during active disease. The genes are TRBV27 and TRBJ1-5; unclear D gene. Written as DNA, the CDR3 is TGTGCCAGCAGTCCACGCCCGAGGGATCAACCCCAGCATTTT. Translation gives CASSPRPRDQPQHF.